This T cell receptor beta chain was sequenced in a study of T cells after yellow fever vaccination. Study-level findings and limits: Weaker, the secondary response had a peak occurring faster, on day 5 versus 15. Clonotypes found in both CD4 and CD8 compartments made up a small share. Post-booster samples contained most primary-vaccination clones (around 95% CD4, 70% to 90% CD8).

A process of 5'RACE template switching, which added a universal primer site and UMIs, was used to make TCR cDNA. Using its own MiXCR run on the 5' RACE reads, TCRdb lists one record per CDR3 protein. The sample has under 500,000 distinct CDR3 sequences, roughly a sixth seen once. Comment on this clonotype: Its cognate antigen is unknown.

Trimming pared 4 bases from V and 2 bases from J, leaving 9 bases between. The CDR3 has 14 residues. This TCR came from a man aged 18 to 30 who received the YFV17D yellow fever vaccine. Sequenced material: PBMCs, taken before the yellow fever booster vaccination. The chain joins TRBV12-3 or TRBV12-4 to TRBJ1-3; tentatively, D is TRBD1 (6 bases). The CDR3 coding sequence is TGTGCCAGCAGTTCAGGGGCTACTGGAAACACCATATATTTT. This sequence encodes CASSSGATGNTIYF.